The source of this T cell receptor (beta chain) is a study of blood T cell repertoires in COVID-19. About the study: The study drew acute and convalescent COVID-19 samples from the United States, Italy and Spain. Sample material is recorded as cDNA or gDNA derived from T cells, B-cell-depleted T cells, or PBMCs.

Under the authors' procedure: Amplifying reference gene primers gave estimates of nucleated cell counts. TCRdb's table, derived via immunoSEQ multiplex PCR, lists solely in-frame clones and lacks some. V and J calls plus clone size are reproduced from that table; the DNA served to infer D and trimming. Here the sample spans around 72,000 clones, 75% to 85% being singletons. Germline V CDR1 and CDR2: SGHVS, FNYEAQ. The CDR3 extends over 14 amino acids. The V gene end was trimmed by 1 base and the J gene end by 7 bases; junction bases not matched to a gene: 3. This clone has just a few counts. The sequence was collected from a woman in her seventies with acute or convalescent COVID-19. The source material was peripheral blood. This chain joins TRBV7-6 and TRBJ2-7, with TRBD2 matching 11 bases. CDR3 sequence (DNA): TGTGCCAGCAGCTTAGGTCCTAGCGGGGGGGAGCAGTACTTC. Encoded protein: CASSLGPSGGEQYF.